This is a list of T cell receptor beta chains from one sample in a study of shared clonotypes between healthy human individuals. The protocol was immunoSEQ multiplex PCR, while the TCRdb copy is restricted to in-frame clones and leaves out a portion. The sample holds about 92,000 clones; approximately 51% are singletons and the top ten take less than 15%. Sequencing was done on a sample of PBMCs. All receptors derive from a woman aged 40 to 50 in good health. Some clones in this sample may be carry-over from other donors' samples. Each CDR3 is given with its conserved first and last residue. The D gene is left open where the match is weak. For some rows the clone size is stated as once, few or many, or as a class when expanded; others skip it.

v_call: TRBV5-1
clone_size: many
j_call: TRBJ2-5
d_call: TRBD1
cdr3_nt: TGCGCCAGCGGCTCGACAGGGGGCGGTGAGACCCAGTACTTC
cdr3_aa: CASGSTGGGETQYF

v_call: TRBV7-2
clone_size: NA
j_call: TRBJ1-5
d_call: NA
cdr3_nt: TGTGCCAGCAGCTTAAATGGACAGCATCAGCCCCAGCATTTT
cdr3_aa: CASSLNGQHQPQHF

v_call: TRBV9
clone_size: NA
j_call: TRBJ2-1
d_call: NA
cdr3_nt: TGTGCCAGCAGCGTAGAACTAGCTGATTACAATGAGCAGTTCTTC
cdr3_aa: CASSVELADYNEQFF

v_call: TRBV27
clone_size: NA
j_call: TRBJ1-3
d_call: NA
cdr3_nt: TGTGCCAGCAGGGGGCTTGGAAACACCATATATTTT
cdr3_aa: CASRGLGNTIYF

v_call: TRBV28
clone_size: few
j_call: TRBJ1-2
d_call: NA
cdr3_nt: TGTGCCAGCAGTTTAGTTTTATGGAGGGTTTTC
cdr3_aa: CASSLVLWRVF

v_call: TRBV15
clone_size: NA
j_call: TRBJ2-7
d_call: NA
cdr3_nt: TGTGCCACCAGCAGAGATCCCCTTTACGAGCAGTACTTC
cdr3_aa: CATSRDPLYEQYF

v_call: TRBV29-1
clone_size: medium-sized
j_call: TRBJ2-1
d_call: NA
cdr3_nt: TGCAGCGTTGCAAAGGACTTCATTAACAATGAGCAGTTCTTC
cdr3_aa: CSVAKDFINNEQFF

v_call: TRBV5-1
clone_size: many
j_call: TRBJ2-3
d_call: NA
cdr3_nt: TGCGCCAGCATCCTGGGTAGGGCGTCTAGCACAGATACGCAGTATTTT
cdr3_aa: CASILGRASSTDTQYF

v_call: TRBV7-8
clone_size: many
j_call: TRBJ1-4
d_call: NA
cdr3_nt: TGTGCCAGCAGCTTAGCGTCACAGGGACGTGAAAAACTGTTTTTT
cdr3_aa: CASSLASQGREKLFF

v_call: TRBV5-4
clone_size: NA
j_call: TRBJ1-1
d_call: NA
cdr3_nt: TGTGCCAGCAGCTTTGCGGGTCCGGGGGCTTTCTTT
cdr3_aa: CASSFAGPGAFF

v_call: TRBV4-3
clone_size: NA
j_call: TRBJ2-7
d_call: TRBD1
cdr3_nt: TGCGCCAGCAGCCAAGGTAGGACAGGGGGCTCCGAGCAGTACTTC
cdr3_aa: CASSQGRTGGSEQYF

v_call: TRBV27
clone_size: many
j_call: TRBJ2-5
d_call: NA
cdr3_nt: TGTGCCAGCAGTTTGGTAGAGACCCAGTACTTC
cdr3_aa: CASSLVETQYF

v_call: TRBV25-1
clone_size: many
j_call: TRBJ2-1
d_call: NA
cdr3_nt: TGTGCCAGCAGTATGCTATCCTCCTACAATGAGCAGTTCTTC
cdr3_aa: CASSMLSSYNEQFF

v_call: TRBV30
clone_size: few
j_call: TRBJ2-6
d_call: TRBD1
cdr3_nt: TGTGCCTGGGGGACAGACCTCTCTGGGGCCAACGTCCTGACCTTC
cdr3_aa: CAWGTDLSGANVLTF

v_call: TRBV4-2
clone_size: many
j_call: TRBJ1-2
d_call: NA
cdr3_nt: TGTGCCAGCAGCCAAGAAGGGAGTTTTATAACAGGGTATGGCTACACCTTC
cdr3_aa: CASSQEGSFITGYGYTF

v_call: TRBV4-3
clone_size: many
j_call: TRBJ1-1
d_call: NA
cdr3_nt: TGCGCCAGCAGACAAGTCCGCGGCTCCGTGGCTTTCTTT
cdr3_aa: CASRQVRGSVAFF

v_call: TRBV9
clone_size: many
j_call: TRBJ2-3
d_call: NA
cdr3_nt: TGTGCCAGCAGCGTAGGTCCCCGACCAGATACGCAGTATTTT
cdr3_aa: CASSVGPRPDTQYF

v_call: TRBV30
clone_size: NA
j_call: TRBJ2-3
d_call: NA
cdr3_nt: TGTGCCTGGAGTGCCAGGTCTAGCACAGATACGCAGTATTTT
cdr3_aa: CAWSARSSTDTQYF

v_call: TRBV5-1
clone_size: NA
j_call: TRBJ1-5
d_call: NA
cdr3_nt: TGCGCCAGCAGCTTGGGGGACAACCCCAATCAGCCCCAGCATTTT
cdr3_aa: CASSLGDNPNQPQHF

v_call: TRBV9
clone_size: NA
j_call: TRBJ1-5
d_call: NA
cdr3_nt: TGTGCCAGCAGCGTAGGACCCAATCAGCCCCAGCATTTT
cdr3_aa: CASSVGPNQPQHF

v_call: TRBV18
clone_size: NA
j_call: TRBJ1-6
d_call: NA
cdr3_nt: TGTGCCAGCTCAGACCGGGACGGTCCTGTCTATAATTCACCCCTCCACTTT
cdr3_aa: CASSDRDGPVYNSPLHF

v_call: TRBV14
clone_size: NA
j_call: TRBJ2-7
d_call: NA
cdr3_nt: TGTGCCAGCAGCCAGAACTACGAGCAGTACTTC
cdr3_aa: CASSQNYEQYF